These 8 T cell receptor beta chains originate from one sample sequenced in a study of ipilimumab plus nivolumab after autologous stem cell transplantation. TCRdb's copy holds only in-frame clones and misses some; the assay was immunoSEQ multiplex PCR. The sample carries about 40,000 clones, 80% to 95% recorded once. The sequenced sample was PBMCs, obtained in a trial of ipilimumab plus nivolumab as post-transplant consolidation. The origin of the receptors is a male donor with multiple myeloma.

CDR3 protein: CASSLTDGEYTQYF. CDR3 nucleotide sequence: TGCGCCAGCAGCTTGACGGACGGGGAGTATACGCAGTATTTT. The chain employs TRBV5-1 and TRBJ2-3; tentatively, D is TRBD2 (5 bases). The CDR3 consists of 14 residues. CDR1 is SGHRS, CDR2 YFSETQ, per germline. Trimming removed 1 base from V and 7 bases from J, with 13 bases in between.

This sequence joins TRBV7-8 and TRBJ2-3; no definite D call. The CDR3 totals 13 residues. The V end lost 3 bases, the J end lost 0 bases, and 4 bases lay between the germline ends. CDR1 is SGHVS and CDR2 is FQNEAQ in the germline V gene. The CDR3 loop is CASSFLSTDTQYF. Written as DNA, the CDR3 is TGTGCCAGCAGCTTTTTAAGCACAGATACGCAGTATTTT.

This chain connects TRBV18 to TRBJ1-1; D possibly corresponds to TRBD1 (5 bases). There are 14 residues in the CDR3. V was cut by 3 bases and J by 6 bases, with 14 bases left in between. CDR1 KGHSH and CDR2 LQKENI come from the germline V gene. This CDR3 is CASSPPGNGPEAFF. CDR3 nucleotides: TGTGCCAGCTCACCTCCAGGGAACGGGCCTGAAGCTTTCTTT.

V usage is TRBV5-1 and J usage is TRBJ2-5; possibly TRBD1 or TRBD2 for D (5 bases each). This CDR3 has 16 residues. From germline, CDR1 is SGHRS and CDR2 YFSETQ. V dropped 0 bases and J dropped 5 bases, with 17 bases sitting between them. The CDR3 region has the DNA TGCGCCAGCAGCTTGGAGGGCCGGGGCCCTTGGGAGACCCAGTACTTC. Protein: CASSLEGRGPWETQYF. The full variable domain, with the rest looked up from reference TRBV5-1 and TRBJ2-5, is KAGVTQTPRYLIKTRGQQVTLSCSPISGHRSVSWYQQTPGQGLQFLFEYFSETQRNKGNFPGRFSGRQFSNSRSEMNVSTLELGDSALYLCASSLEGRGPWETQYFGPGTRLLVL.

The J gene is TRBJ2-3, the V gene TRBV9; possibly TRBD1 or TRBD2 for D (6 bases each). This CDR3 region has 13 residues. Trimming removed 3 bases at V and 6 bases at J, with 11 bases between. From germline, CDR1 is SGDLS and CDR2 YYNGEE. CDR3 amino acids: CASSGGARDTQYF. In DNA, the CDR3 is TGTGCCAGCAGCGGGGGGGCCCGTGATACGCAGTATTTT.

The rearrangement joins TRBV11-2 to TRBJ2-2; 10 positions agree with TRBD2. CDR1 is SGHAT and CDR2 is FQNNGV in the germline V gene. V lost 2 bases, J lost 5 bases, and 8 bases stayed unmatched. The CDR3 consists of 17 residues. In nucleotides, the CDR3 is TGTGCCAGCAGCTTACCTAGCGGGAGTGGTTGGACCGGGGAGCTGTTTTTT. Amino acids: CASSLPSGSGWTGELFF. Combining the CDR3 with reference TRBV11-2 and TRBJ2-2 gives the whole variable domain EAGVAQSPRYKIIEKRQSVAFWCNPISGHATLYWYQQILGQGPKLLIQFQNNGVVDDSQLPKDRFSAERLKGVDSTLKIQPAKLEDSAVYLCASSLPSGSGWTGELFFGEGSRLTVL.

The chain recombines TRBV28 with TRBJ1-2; D is perhaps TRBD1 (6 bases). Per the germline V gene, CDR1 is MDHEN and CDR2 is SYDVKM. This CDR3 spans 13 amino acids. Between the trimmed V and J ends, which lost 3 bases and 8 bases, there was a span of 13 bases. CDR3 nucleotides: TGTGCCAGCAGTTTTTCGGGGGCGCGAGGCTACACCTTC. Translation: CASSFSGARGYTF.

CDR3 residues: CANSSRENIAGGPSDTQYF. DNA for the CDR3: TGTGCCAACTCCTCAAGGGAGAATATAGCGGGAGGGCCTTCGGATACGCAGTATTTT. V is TRBV28 and J is TRBJ2-3; 11 positions agree with TRBD2. V lost 10 bases to trimming and J lost 6 bases; unmatched junction nucleotides: 24. The CDR3 runs 19 residues. Germline assignment: CDR1 MDHEN and CDR2 SYDVKM.